The table lists the clone carrying this T cell receptor beta chain with many counts. This entry belongs to a study of blood T cells in healthy people across ages. Germline V gene lookup returns CDR1 SEHNR and CDR2 FQNEAQ (reference sequence). Trimming removed 0 bases at V and 7 bases at J, with 10 bases between. This CDR3 region has 14 residues. Using a J-beta primer mix together with a sample-barcoded 5' primer, a second PCR was run for 7 to 11 cycles. Each cDNA was tagged by a template-switch adaptor containing 12 random nucleotides. MiXCR, applied by TCRdb to the 5' RACE reads, yields one record per CDR3 protein. The profile covers some 900,000 distinct CDR3 sequences, with under 35% appearing a single time and 17% taken by the ten largest. Caucasian individuals from Russia who were healthy and aged about 6 to 95 acted as donors. The sample, about 10 milliliters of peripheral blood, was drawn from each donor.

This TCR derives from a woman over 75 in good health. The chain joins TRBV7-9 to TRBJ2-1, with D possibly being TRBD2 (6 bases). Sequences were obtained from blood. CDR3 bases: TGTGCCAGCAGCTTAGCGGGGGGTCAGAATGAGCAGTTCTTC. Its translation is CASSLAGGQNEQFF.